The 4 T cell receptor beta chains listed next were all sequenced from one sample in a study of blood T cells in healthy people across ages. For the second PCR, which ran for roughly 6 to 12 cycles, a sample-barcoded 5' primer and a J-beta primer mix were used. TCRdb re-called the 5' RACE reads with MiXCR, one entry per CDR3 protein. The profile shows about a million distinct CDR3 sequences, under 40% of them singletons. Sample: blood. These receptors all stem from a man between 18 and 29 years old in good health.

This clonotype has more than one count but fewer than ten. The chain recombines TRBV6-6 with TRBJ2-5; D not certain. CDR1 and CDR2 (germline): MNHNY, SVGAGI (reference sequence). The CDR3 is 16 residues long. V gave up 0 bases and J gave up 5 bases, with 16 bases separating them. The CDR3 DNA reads TGTGCCAGCAGTTACTCTAGTACGGGCTTAAGGGAGACCCAGTACTTC. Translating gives CASSYSSTGLRETQYF.

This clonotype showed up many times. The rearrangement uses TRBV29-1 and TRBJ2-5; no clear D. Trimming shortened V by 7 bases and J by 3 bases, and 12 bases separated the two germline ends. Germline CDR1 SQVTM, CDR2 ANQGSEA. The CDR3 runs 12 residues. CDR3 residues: CSGFWEEETQYF. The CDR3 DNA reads TGCAGCGGCTTTTGGGAAGAAGAGACCCAGTACTTC.

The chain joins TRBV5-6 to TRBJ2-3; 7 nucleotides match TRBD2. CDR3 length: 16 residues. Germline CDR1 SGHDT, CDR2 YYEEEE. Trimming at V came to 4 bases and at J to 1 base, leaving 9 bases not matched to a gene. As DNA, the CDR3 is TGTGCCAGCAGCCTATCTAGCGGTCCCCGCACAGATACGCAGTATTTT. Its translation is CASSLSSGPRTDTQYF.

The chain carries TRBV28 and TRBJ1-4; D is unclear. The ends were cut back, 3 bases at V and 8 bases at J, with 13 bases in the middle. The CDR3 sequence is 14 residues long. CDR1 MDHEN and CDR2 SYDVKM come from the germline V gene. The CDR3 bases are TGTGCCAGCAGTTTTATCGGAGTTCGGGAAAAACTGTTTTTT. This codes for CASSFIGVREKLFF.